The 20 T cell receptor beta chains in this list originate from one sample, sequenced in a study of read filtering for tumor transcriptome and immune sequencing. This library used roughly 400 ng RNA and molecular barcoded adaptors spanning alpha/delta and beta/gamma chains. TCRdb called the reads again in MiXCR, with one record for every CDR3 protein. The table lists about 62,000 distinct CDR3 sequences, roughly a fifth of them singletons. What was sequenced was a population of CD138-negative cells sorted from bone marrow. The source is a donor aged 40 or over with multiple myeloma.

This clonotype came up a few times. This may stem from a read error, because a much larger clone lies one nucleotide away. Because it lacks the conserved phenylalanine or tryptophan at the end, this CDR3 is likely a read error. This chain uses TRBV3-1 with TRBJ2-2; D is unresolved. V lost 6 bases to trimming and J lost 2 bases, with 7 bases between them. Germline V gene sequence: CDR1 LGHDT, CDR2 YNNKEL (reference sequence). CDR3 size: 13 residues. The CDR3 DNA reads TGTGCCAGCAGTACCTTAAACACCGGGGAGCTGTTTTCT. This sequence encodes CASSTLNTGELFS.

This clonotype was counted many times. V usage is TRBV3-1 and J usage is TRBJ2-5; D possibly corresponds to TRBD2 (6 bases). The CDR3 extends over 16 amino acids. Germline lookup yields CDR1 LGHDT and CDR2 YNNKEL (reference sequence). V gave up 3 bases and J gave up 6 bases, with 20 bases separating them. The CDR3 sequence: CASSHSPGLRSKTQYF. The CDR3, as DNA: TGTGCCAGCAGCCATTCTCCGGGACTGCGTTCGAAGACCCAGTACTTC.

By share, this clonotype ranks as medium-sized. The V and J genes are TRBV20-1 and TRBJ2-1; the match to TRBD2 covers 12 bases. This CDR3 is built from 14 residues. With V trimmed by 4 bases and J by 8 bases, 6 bases remained unmatched. CDR1 is DFQATT, CDR2 SNEGSKA, per germline (reference sequence). The CDR3 here is CSANLLAGGDEQFF. CDR3 in DNA: TGCAGTGCTAATCTACTAGCGGGGGGCGATGAGCAGTTCTTC.

This clonotype was recorded at least ten times. This sequence joins TRBV29-1 and TRBJ2-1, with D possibly called TRBD1 or TRBD2 (5 bases each). Germline V gene sequence: CDR1 SQVTM, CDR2 ANQGSEA. V lost 7 bases to trimming and J lost 7 bases, with 20 bases between them. This CDR3 spans 14 amino acids. CDR3 nucleotide sequence: TGCAGCGGAGAAGTGGGGTGGGGGTTGAATGAGCAGTTCTTC. As protein: CSGEVGWGLNEQFF.

At least ten counts were recorded for this clonotype. The J gene is TRBJ2-1, the V gene TRBV9; 11 bases match TRBD2. CDR1 and CDR2 from the germline V gene are SGDLS and YYNGEE. V lost 2 bases, J lost 9 bases, and 7 bases stayed unmatched. The CDR3 consists of 15 residues. CDR3 protein: CASSVIAGGPAEQFF. As DNA, the CDR3 is TGTGCCAGCAGCGTGATAGCGGGGGGGCCTGCTGAGCAGTTCTTC. The full variable domain, rest sourced from reference TRBV9 and TRBJ2-1, is DSGVTQTPKHLITATGQRVTLRCSPRSGDLSVYWYQQSLDQGLQFLIQYYNGEERAKGNILERFSAQQFPDLHSELNLSSLELGDSALYFCASSVIAGGPAEQFFGPGTRLTVL.

This clonotype was recorded many times. This rearrangement joins TRBV19 to TRBJ2-1; 13 bases are shared with TRBD2. CDR1 is LNHDA and CDR2 is SQIVND in the germline V gene (reference sequence). V lost 6 bases to trimming and J lost 8 bases; unmatched junction nucleotides: 1. The CDR3 loop spans 13 amino acids. The CDR3 sequence: CASRTSGGYEQFF. The CDR3 coding sequence is TGTGCCAGTAGGACTAGCGGGGGGTATGAGCAGTTCTTC.

Comments on this clonotype: Possible read error: a much larger clone is one base away. The rearrangement joins TRBV4-2 to TRBJ2-5; tentatively, D is TRBD2 (6 bases). This CDR3 region has 15 residues. Germline-derived CDR1 and CDR2 are LGHNA and YNFKEQ. V lost 6 bases and J lost 2, with 16 bases in between. The chain's CDR3 is CASRHDPGGQETQYF. The CDR3, as DNA: TGTGCCAGCAGACACGACCCAGGAGGGCAAGAGACCCAGTACTTC.

This clonotype was recorded many times. The J gene is TRBJ1-4, the V gene TRBV5-1; D call uncertain. Germline CDR1 reads SGHRS; CDR2 reads YFSETQ. This CDR3 region has 13 residues. V was clipped by 5 bases and J by 0 bases, with 5 bases between them. In DNA, the CDR3 is TGCGCCAGCAGGCCAACAACTAATGAAAAACTGTTTTTT. Encoded protein: CASRPTTNEKLFF.

This clonotype was counted many times. Written as DNA, the CDR3 is TGTGCCACCCGACGGTATTCCTACGAGCAGTACTTC. Translating it yields CATRRYSYEQYF. This chain joins TRBV28 and TRBJ2-7; D is unresolved. Trimming cost V 10 bases and J 1 base, with 11 bases left between them. Germline CDR1 and CDR2: MDHEN and SYDVKM. This CDR3 has 12 residues.

This rearrangement joins TRBV10-3 to TRBJ2-3; the match to TRBD1 covers 9 bases. J was trimmed by 4 bases and V by 0 bases; bases with no gene match: 2. The CDR3 length is 15 residues. Per germline, CDR1 ENHRY and CDR2 SYGVKD. The CDR3 protein is CAISESRTGADTQYF. As DNA, the CDR3 is TGTGCCATCAGTGAGTCCAGGACAGGGGCAGATACGCAGTATTTT.

This clonotype was detected ten times or more. For the CDR3, the DNA is TGTGCCAGCAGCCCTCGGACACTACCGGAGACCCAGTACTTC. Its protein is CASSPRTLPETQYF. The chain links TRBV7-9 to TRBJ2-5, with a tentative D call TRBD1 (5 bases). Germline CDR1 and CDR2: SEHNR and FQNEAQ (reference sequence). With 5 bases removed from V and 5 bases from J, the gap between germline ends came to 15 bases. The CDR3 covers 14 residues.

This clonotype occurred many times. V gene TRBV20-1 combines with J gene TRBJ2-7; maybe TRBD2 (5 bases). V gave up 5 bases and J gave up 3 bases, with 14 bases separating them. CDR1 and CDR2 (germline): DFQATT, SNEGSKA (reference sequence). The CDR3 is 13 amino acids. The CDR3 sequence is CSAPSAGNYEQYF. CDR3 in DNA: TGCAGTGCTCCCTCTGCGGGCAACTACGAGCAGTACTTC.

This clonotype was observed many times. The chain joins TRBV20-1 to TRBJ2-6; no reliable D call. Trimming removed 6 bases at V and 0 bases at J, with 9 bases between. This CDR3 is built from 14 residues. Looked up from germline, CDR1 is DFQATT and CDR2 is SNEGSKA (reference sequence). CDR3 region: CSANSGSGANVLTF. The CDR3 bases are TGCAGTGCGAATTCCGGCTCTGGGGCCAACGTCCTGACTTTC.

In the case of this clonotype: A much larger clonotype is one base distant, so this may be a read error. The chain recombines TRBV4-1 with TRBJ1-5, with 8 bases that match TRBD1. There are 15 residues in the CDR3. V shed 3 bases and J 9 bases; nucleotides not matched to a gene: 10. Per the germline V gene, CDR1 is MGHRA and CDR2 is YSYEKL. CDR3 amino acids: CASSQVTGVLRPQHF. The CDR3 coding sequence is TGCGCCAGCAGCCAGGTGACAGGGGTTCTTCGGCCCCAGCATTTT.

As regards this clonotype: This clone may be a read error of a much larger clone one base away. The chain links TRBV20-1 to TRBJ2-2; 9 bases align to TRBD2. Germline CDR1 reads DFQATT; CDR2 reads SNEGSKA (reference sequence). This CDR3 spans 15 amino acids. The CDR3 nucleotides read TGCAGAGCTTCGGATCGTCTAGCGGGGCCCGGGGAGCTGTTTTTT. It specifies CRASDRLAGPGELFF.

This clonotype was detected many times. The chain is built from TRBV20-1 and TRBJ2-1; 8 bases agree with TRBD2. Germline CDR1 reads DFQATT; CDR2 reads SNEGSKA (reference sequence). This CDR3 comprises 9 residues. J gave up 15 bases and V 7 bases, and 5 bases lay outside the gene matches. CDR3 amino acids: CSDERERFF. CDR3 in DNA: TGCAGTGATGAGCGGGAGAGGTTCTTC.

The chain carries TRBV19 and TRBJ1-5, with D tentatively TRBD1 (5 bases). The V end was cut by 6 bases, the J end by 6 bases, with 18 bases between. Germline lookup yields CDR1 LNHDA and CDR2 SQIVND (reference sequence). This CDR3 region has 15 residues. CDR3 coding DNA: TGTGCCAGTAGCACGGACAAGGTTGGGCGTCAGCCCCAGCATTTT. Its protein product is CASSTDKVGRQPQHF.

This clonotype was recorded many times. The chain carries TRBV29-1 and TRBJ2-7, with D tentatively TRBD2 (6 bases). V gave up 6 bases and J gave up 0 bases, with 18 bases separating them. Per the germline V gene, CDR1 is SQVTM and CDR2 is ANQGSEA. There are 15 residues in the CDR3. In DNA, the CDR3 is TGCAGCGTATGGTCTCGGGGGAAGAGCTCCTACGAGCAGTACTTC. Protein product: CSVWSRGKSSYEQYF.

This clonotype has at least ten counts. The chain couples TRBV14 to TRBJ2-5; 8 bases are a match to TRBD1. CDR1 and CDR2 from the germline V gene are SGHDN and FVKESK. The trim removed 0 bases at V and 5 bases at J, leaving 5 bases unmatched. CDR3 length: 15 amino acids. The CDR3 sequence is CASSQDTGGSETQYF. CDR3 nucleotide sequence: TGTGCCAGCAGCCAAGACACAGGGGGTTCGGAGACCCAGTACTTC.

This clonotype was detected ten times or more. The chain employs TRBV7-2 and TRBJ1-6; a weak D match, TRBD1 (5 bases). Trimming left V 2 bases short and J 6 bases short, with 5 bases between. This CDR3 is 13 amino acids long. Germline V lookup: CDR1 SGHTA, CDR2 FQGNSA. DNA for the CDR3: TGTGCCAGCAGCTTACAGGGTAATTCACCCCTCCACTTT. It encodes CASSLQGNSPLHF.